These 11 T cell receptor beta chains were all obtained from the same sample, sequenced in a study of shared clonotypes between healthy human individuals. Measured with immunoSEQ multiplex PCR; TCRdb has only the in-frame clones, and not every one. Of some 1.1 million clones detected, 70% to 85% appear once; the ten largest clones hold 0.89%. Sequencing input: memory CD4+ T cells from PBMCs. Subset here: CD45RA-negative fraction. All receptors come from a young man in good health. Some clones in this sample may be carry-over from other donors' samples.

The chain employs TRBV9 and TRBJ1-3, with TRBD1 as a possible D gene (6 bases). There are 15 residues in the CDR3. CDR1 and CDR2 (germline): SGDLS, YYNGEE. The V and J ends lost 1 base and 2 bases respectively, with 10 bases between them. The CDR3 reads CASSVYGQPGNTIYF. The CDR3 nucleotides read TGTGCCAGCAGCGTATATGGACAGCCTGGAAACACCATATATTTT.

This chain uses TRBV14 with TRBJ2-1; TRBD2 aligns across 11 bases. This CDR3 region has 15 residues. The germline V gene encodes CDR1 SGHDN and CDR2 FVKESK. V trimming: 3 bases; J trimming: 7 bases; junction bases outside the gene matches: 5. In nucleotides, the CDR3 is TGTGCCAGCAGCCAGACTAGCGGGAAATTTAATGAGCAGTTCTTC. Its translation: CASSQTSGKFNEQFF.

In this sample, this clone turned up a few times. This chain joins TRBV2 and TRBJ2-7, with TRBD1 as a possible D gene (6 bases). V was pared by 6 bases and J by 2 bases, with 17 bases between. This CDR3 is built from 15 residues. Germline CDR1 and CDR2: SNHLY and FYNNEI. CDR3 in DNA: TGTGCCAGCAGGGCAGACAGGTCTCAGGCCTACGAGCAGTACTTC. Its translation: CASRADRSQAYEQYF. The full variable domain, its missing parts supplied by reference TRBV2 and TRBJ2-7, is EPEVTQTPSHQVTQMGQEVILRCVPISNHLYFYWYRQILGQKVEFLVSFYNNEISEKSEIFDDQFSVERPDGSNFTLKIRSTKLEDSAMYFCASRADRSQAYEQYFGPGTRLTVT.

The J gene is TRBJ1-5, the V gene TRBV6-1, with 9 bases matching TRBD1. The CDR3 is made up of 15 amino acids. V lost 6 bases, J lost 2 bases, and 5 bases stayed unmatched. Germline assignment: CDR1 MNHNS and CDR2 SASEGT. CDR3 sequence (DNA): TGTGCCAGCAGACAGGGGGCGGCGGGCAATCAGCCCCAGCATTTT. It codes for CASRQGAAGNQPQHF.

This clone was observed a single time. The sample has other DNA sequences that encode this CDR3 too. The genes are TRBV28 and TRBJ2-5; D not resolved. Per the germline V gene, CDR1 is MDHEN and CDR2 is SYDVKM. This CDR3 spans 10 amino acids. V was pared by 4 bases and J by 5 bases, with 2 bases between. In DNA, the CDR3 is TGTGCCAGCAGTTCGGAGACCCAGTACTTC. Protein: CASSSETQYF. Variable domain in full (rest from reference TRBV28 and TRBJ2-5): DVKVTQSSRYLVKRTGEKVFLECVQDMDHENMFWYRQDPGLGLRLIYFSYDVKMKEKGDIPEGYSVSREKKERFSLILESASTNQTSMYLCASSSETQYFGPGTRLLVL.

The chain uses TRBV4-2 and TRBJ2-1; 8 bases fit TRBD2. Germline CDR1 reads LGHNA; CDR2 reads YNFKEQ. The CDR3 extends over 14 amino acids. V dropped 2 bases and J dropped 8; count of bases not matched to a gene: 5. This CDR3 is CASSQRSGGYEQFF. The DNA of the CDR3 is TGTGCCAGCAGCCAACGTTCGGGAGGGTATGAGCAGTTCTTC.

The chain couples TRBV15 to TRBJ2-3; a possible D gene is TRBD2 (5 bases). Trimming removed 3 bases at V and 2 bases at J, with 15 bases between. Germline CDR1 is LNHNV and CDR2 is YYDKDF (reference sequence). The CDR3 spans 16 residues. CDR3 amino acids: CATSSETRSTTDTQYF. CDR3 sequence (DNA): TGTGCCACCAGCAGCGAAACTAGATCGACCACAGATACGCAGTATTTT.

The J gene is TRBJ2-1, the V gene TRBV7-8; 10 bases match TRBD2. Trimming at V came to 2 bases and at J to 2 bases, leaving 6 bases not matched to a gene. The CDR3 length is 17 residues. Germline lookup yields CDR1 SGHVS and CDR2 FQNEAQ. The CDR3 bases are TGTGCCAGCAGCTTAACGGGAGCGGGAGGGCCCTACAATGAGCAGTTCTTC. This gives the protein CASSLTGAGGPYNEQFF. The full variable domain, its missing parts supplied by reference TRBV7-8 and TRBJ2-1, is GAGVSQSPRYKVAKRGQDVALRCDPISGHVSLFWYQQALGQGPEFLTYFQNEAQLDKSGLPSDRFFAERPEGSVSTLKIQRTQQEDSAVYLCASSLTGAGGPYNEQFFGPGTRLTVL.

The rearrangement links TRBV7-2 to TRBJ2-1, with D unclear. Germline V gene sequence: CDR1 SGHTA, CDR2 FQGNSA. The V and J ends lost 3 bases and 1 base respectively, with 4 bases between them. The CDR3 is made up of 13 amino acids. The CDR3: CASSFTSYNEQFF. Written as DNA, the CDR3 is TGTGCCAGCAGCTTTACTTCCTACAATGAGCAGTTCTTC. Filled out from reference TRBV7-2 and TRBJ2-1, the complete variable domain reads GAGVSQSPSNKVTEKGKDVELRCDPISGHTALYWYRQSLGQGLEFLIYFQGNSAPDKSGLPSDRFSAERTGGSVSTLTIQRTQQEDSAVYLCASSFTSYNEQFFGPGTRLTVL.

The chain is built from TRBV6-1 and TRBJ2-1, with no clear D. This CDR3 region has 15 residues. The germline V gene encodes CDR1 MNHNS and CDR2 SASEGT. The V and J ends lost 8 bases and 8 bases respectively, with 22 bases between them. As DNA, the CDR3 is TGTGCCAGCGCCCTCTTAAGGCCCCATACGGATGAGCAGTTCTTC. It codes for CASALLRPHTDEQFF.

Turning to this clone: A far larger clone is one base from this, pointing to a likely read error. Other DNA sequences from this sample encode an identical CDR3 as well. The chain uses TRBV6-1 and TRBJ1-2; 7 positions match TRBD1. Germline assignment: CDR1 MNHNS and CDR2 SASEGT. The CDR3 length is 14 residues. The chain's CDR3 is CASSTTGVNYGYTF. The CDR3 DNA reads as TGTGCAAGCAGCACCACAGGGGTTAACTATGGCTACACCTTC.